This TCR beta chain was captured by sequencing in a study of shared clonotypes between healthy human individuals. Background on the study: Donors were a couple of women and a few men aged 18 to 49. Each donor had three CD4 naive, three CD4 memory, two CD8 naive and one CD8 memory plate. Whole-study results and caveats: The genetic and exposure-history diversity represented was limited by few donors.

TCRdb keeps only in-frame clones here, not all; method: immunoSEQ multiplex PCR. The table lists over 800,000 clones, 80% to 95% of them singletons, with more than 20% in the top ten. Positive CCR7 selection of CD45RO-negative cells yielded the naive CD8 cells, and terminally differentiated effector memory CD45RA+ cells were excluded. Among the donors, all were Caucasian adults who lived in Nashville, Tennessee. In germline, CDR1 is LGHNA, CDR2 YSLEER. Trimming pared 0 bases from V and 5 bases from J, leaving 14 bases between. The CDR3 contains 15 residues. A note on this clone: Its specificity is unknown.

The chain combines TRBV4-3 with TRBJ2-7; D may match TRBD1 or TRBD2 (5 bases each). This TCR was sampled from a man younger than 45 in good health. Source material: naive CD8+ T cells sorted from blood. The CDR3 nucleotides read TGCGCCAGCAGCCAAGATAGGGACCCTGGGGACGAGCAGTACTTC. It specifies CASSQDRDPGDEQYF.